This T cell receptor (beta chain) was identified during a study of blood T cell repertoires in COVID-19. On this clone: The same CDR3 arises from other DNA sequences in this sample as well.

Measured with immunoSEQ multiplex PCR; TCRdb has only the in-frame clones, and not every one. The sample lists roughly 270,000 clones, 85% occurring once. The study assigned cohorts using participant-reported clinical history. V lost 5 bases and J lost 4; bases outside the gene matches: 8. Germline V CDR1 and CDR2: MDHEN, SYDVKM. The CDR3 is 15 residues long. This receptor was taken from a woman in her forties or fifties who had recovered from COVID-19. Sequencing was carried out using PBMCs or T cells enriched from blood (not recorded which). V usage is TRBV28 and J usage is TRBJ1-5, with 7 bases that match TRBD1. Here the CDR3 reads CASSLTGARNQPQHF. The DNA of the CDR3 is TGTGCCAGCAGTCTCACAGGGGCGCGGAATCAGCCCCAGCATTTT.